Here is one TCR beta chain with its context. This sample is part of a study of early T cells in non-severe SARS-CoV-2 infection. CDR1 and CDR2 (germline): KGHDR, SFDVKD. Trimming removed 4 bases at V and 7 bases at J, with 10 bases between. The CDR3 consists of 13 residues. Using its own MiXCR run on the 5' RACE reads, TCRdb lists one record per CDR3 protein. The sample yields about 48,000 distinct CDR3 sequences, roughly 6.2% seen once. The sample consisted of whole blood, taken at baseline. The gene calls are TRBV24-1 and TRBJ2-1, with D perhaps matching TRBD1 or TRBD2 (5 bases each). This clonotype was sampled from an adult who was a healthcare worker with PCR-confirmed SARS-CoV-2 infection or an uninfected control (not recorded which). The CDR3 DNA sequence: TGTGCCACCAGTGAGGGCTGGGGGAATGAGCAGTTCTTC. Amino acids: CATSEGWGNEQFF.